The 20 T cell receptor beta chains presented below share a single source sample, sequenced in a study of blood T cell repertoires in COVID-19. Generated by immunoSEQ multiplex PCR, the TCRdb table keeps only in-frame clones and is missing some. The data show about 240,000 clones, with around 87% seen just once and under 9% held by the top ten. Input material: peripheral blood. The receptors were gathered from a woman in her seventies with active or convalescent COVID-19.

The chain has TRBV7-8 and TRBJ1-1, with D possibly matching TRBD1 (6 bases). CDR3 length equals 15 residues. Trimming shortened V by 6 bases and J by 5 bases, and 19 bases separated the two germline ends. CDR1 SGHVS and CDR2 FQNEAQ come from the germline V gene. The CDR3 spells CASSSQGPGITEAFF. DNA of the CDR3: TGTGCCAGCAGTTCCCAGGGGCCGGGTATAACTGAAGCTTTCTTT.

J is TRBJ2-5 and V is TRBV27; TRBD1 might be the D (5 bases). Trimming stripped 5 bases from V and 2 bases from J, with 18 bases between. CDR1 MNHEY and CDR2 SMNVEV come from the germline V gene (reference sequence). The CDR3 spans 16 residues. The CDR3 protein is CASSTSLIRQQETQYF. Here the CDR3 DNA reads TGTGCCAGCAGTACCTCCCTCATTCGACAGCAAGAGACCCAGTACTTC.

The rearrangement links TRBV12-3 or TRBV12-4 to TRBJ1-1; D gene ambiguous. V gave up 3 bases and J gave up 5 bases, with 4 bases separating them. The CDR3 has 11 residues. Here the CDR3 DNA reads TGTGCCAGCAGTTTCGGGACTGAAGCTTTCTTT. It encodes CASSFGTEAFF.

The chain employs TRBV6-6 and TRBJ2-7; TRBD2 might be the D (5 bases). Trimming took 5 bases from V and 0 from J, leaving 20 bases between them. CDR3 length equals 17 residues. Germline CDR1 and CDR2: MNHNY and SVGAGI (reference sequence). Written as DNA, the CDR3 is TGTGCCAGCAGTCCTATGCCCGGGGTTTCTGGCTCCTACGAGCAGTACTTC. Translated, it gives CASSPMPGVSGSYEQYF.

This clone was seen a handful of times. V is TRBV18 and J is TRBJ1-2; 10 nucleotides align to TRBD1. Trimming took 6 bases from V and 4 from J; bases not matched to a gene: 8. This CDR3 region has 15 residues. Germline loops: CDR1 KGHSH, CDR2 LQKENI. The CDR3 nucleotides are TGTGCCAGCTCCCACGCCGGGACAGGGGCCTATGGCTACACCTTC. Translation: CASSHAGTGAYGYTF.

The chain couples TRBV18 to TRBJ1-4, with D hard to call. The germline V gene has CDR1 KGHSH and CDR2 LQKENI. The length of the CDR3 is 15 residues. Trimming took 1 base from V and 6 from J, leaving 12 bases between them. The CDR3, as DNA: TGTGCCAGCTCACCACTGGGCGCCCCAGATGAAAAACTGTTTTTT. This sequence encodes CASSPLGAPDEKLFF.

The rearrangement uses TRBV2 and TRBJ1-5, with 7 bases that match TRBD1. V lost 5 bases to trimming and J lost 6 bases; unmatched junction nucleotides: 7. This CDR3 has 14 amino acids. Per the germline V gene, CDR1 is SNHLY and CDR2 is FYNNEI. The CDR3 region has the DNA TGTGCCAGCAGTCGACAGGGTGTGGTTCAGCCCCAGCATTTT. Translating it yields CASSRQGVVQPQHF.

The CDR3 sequence is CASGPLAGKSYEQYF. Written as DNA, the CDR3 is TGTGCCAGCGGACCCCTAGCGGGTAAGAGTTACGAGCAGTACTTC. The V and J genes are TRBV2 and TRBJ2-7, with 8 bases identical to TRBD2. CDR3 length: 15 amino acids. With 8 bases clipped from V and 4 bases from J, the junction kept 13 bases outside the gene matches. Germline V CDR1 and CDR2: SNHLY, FYNNEI.

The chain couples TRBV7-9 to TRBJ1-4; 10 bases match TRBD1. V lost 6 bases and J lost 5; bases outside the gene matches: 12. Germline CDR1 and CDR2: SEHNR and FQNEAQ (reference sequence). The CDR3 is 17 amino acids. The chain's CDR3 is CASSWGAGTGANEKLFF. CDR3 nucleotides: TGTGCCAGCAGTTGGGGGGCAGGGACAGGGGCGAATGAAAAACTGTTTTTT.

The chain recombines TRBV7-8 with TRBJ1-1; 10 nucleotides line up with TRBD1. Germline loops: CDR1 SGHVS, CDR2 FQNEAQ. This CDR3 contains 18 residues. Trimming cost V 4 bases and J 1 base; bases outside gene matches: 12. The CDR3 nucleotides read TGTGCCAGCAGCTCACGGAGGGGACAGGGGAAGGAGAACACTGAAGCTTTCTTT. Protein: CASSSRRGQGKENTEAFF.

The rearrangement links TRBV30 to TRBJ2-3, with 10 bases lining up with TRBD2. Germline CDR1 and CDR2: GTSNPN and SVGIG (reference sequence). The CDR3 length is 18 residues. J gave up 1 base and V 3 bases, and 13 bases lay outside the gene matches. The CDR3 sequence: CAWSANQRGGLGTDTQYF. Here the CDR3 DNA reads TGTGCCTGGAGCGCTAACCAGCGGGGGGGCCTTGGCACAGATACGCAGTATTTT.

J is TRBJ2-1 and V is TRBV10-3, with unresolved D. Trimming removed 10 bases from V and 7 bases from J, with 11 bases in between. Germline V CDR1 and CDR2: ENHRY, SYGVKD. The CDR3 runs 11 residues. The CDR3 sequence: CANGVGNEQFF. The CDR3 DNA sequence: TGTGCCAACGGCGTCGGGAATGAGCAGTTCTTC.

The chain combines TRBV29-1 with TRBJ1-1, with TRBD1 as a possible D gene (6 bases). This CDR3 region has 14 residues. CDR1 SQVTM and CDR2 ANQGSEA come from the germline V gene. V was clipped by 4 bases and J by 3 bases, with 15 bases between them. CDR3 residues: CSVVGATGYTEAFF. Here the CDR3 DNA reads TGCAGCGTTGTGGGGGCGACGGGGTACACTGAAGCTTTCTTT.

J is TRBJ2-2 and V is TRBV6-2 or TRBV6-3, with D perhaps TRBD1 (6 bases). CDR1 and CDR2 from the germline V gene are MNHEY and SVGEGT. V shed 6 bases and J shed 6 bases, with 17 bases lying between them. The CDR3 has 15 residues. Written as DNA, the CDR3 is TGTGCCAGCAGCCGATACAGGGATGGACCCGGGGAGCTGTTTTTT. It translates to CASSRYRDGPGELFF.

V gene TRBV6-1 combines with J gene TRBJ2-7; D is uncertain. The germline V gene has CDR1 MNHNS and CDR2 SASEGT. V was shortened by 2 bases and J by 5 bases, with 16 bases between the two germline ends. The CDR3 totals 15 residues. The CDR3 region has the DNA TGTGCCAGCAGTGAACCCAGACTGTCCAGAGACGAGCAGTACTTC. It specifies CASSEPRLSRDEQYF.

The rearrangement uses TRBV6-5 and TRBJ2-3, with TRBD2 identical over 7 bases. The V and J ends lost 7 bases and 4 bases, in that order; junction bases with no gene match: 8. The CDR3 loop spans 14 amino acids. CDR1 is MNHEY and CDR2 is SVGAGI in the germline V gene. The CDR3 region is CASTLTRGADTQYF. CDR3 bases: TGTGCCAGCACCCTCACCCGGGGGGCAGATACGCAGTATTTT.

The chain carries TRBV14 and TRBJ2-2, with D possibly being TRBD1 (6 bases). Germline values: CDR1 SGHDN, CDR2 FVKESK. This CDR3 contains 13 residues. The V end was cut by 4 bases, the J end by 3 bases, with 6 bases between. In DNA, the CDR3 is TGTGCCAGCAGCCGGGGGCACACCGGGGAGCTGTTTTTT. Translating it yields CASSRGHTGELFF.

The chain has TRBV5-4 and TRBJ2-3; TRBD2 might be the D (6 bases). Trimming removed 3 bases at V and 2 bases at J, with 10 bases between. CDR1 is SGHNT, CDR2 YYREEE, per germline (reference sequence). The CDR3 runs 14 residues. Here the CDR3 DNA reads TGTGCCAGCAGCTCGGGGGACCACACAGATACGCAGTATTTT. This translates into CASSSGDHTDTQYF.

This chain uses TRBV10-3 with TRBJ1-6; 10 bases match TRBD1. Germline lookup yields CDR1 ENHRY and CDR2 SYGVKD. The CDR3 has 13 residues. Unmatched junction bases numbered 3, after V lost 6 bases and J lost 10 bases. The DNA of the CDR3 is TGTGCCATCAGAGGGACAGGGGAATCACCCCTCCACTTT. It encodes CAIRGTGESPLHF.

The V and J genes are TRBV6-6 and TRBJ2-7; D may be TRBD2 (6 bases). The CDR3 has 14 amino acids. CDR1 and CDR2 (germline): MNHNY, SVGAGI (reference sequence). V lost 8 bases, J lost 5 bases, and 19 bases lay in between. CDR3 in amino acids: CASFPGLGKDEQYF. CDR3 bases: TGTGCCAGCTTTCCGGGACTCGGGAAGGACGAGCAGTACTTC.